Listed below are T cell receptor beta chains from one sample, sequenced in a study of cytomegalovirus exposure and HLA in healthy donors. Libraries were prepared by immunoSEQ multiplex PCR; TCRdb keeps only in-frame clonotypes and omits some of them. This sample yields around 91,000 clones, of which about 89% are seen a single time; roughly 9.2% belongs to the top ten. Sequences were obtained from PBMCs. These receptors came from a man under 40 in good health and CMV-seropositive. CDR3s include the opening cysteine and the closing phenylalanine or tryptophan. The D gene is left open where the match is weak. The size of a clone is reported for some rows only, either as once, few or many, or as a class for expanded clones.

clone size	D gene	J gene	CDR3 length	V gene	CDR3 protein	CDR3 DNA
.	TRBD1	TRBJ1-2	15	TRBV7-9	CASSFRTGNNYGYTF	TGTGCCAGCAGCTTTAGGACAGGGAATAACTATGGCTACACCTTC
.	.	TRBJ2-7	13	TRBV28	CASRGLADFEQYF	TGTGCCAGCCGCGGCCTGGCGGATTTCGAGCAGTACTTC
.	TRBD1	TRBJ2-7	13	TRBV19	CASSVQNRGVQYF	TGTGCCAGTAGTGTCCAAAACAGGGGAGTGCAGTACTTC
.	.	TRBJ2-5	13	TRBV10-3	CAISEFREETQYF	TGTGCCATCAGTGAGTTCCGAGAAGAGACCCAGTACTTC
.	TRBD1	TRBJ1-5	13	TRBV19	CASSPGQGQPQHF	TGTGCCAGTAGTCCAGGACAGGGCCAGCCCCAGCATTTT
.	.	TRBJ2-3	16	TRBV5-1	CASSSSGGSSTDTQYF	TGCGCCAGCAGCTCTAGTGGAGGGTCTAGCACAGATACGCAGTATTTT
.	.	TRBJ1-3	15	TRBV7-9	CASSLTHQGGNTIYF	TGTGCCAGCAGCTTGACCCATCAGGGGGGAAACACCATATATTTT
.	TRBD1	TRBJ1-3	21	TRBV28	CASSLWGTGGKHSSSGNTIYF	TGTGCCAGCAGTTTATGGGGGACAGGGGGCAAGCATTCTTCCTCTGGAAACACCATATATTTT
.	TRBD2	TRBJ2-1	16	TRBV10-3	CAISESSGRNNNEQFF	TGTGCCATCAGTGAGTCGAGCGGGAGGAATAACAATGAGCAGTTCTTC
.	.	TRBJ2-7	12	TRBV11-2	CASSLDTYEQYF	TGTGCCAGCAGCTTAGATACCTACGAGCAGTACTTC
.	TRBD1	TRBJ1-2	15	TRBV7-9	CASSPPLDRETGYTF	TGTGCCAGCAGCCCGCCATTGGACAGGGAAACTGGCTACACCTTC
once	.	TRBJ2-7	15	TRBV5-1	CASSFAGGIAYEQYF	TGCGCCAGCAGCTTCGCAGGAGGTATTGCCTACGAGCAGTACTTC
.	TRBD2	TRBJ2-7	16	TRBV7-2	CASSLLGTSAAYEQYF	TGTGCCAGCAGCTTATTGGGGACTAGCGCAGCCTACGAGCAGTACTTC
.	.	TRBJ2-1	13	TRBV6-5	CASSYRDYNEQFF	TGTGCCAGCAGTTACCGGGACTACAATGAGCAGTTCTTC
.	.	TRBJ1-1	15	TRBV5-1	CASSPGERMNTEAFF	TGCGCCAGCAGTCCGGGGGAGCGGATGAACACTGAAGCTTTCTTT
.	TRBD1	TRBJ1-1	14	TRBV9	CASSGPTGGTEAFF	TGTGCCAGCAGCGGGCCGACAGGGGGCACTGAAGCTTTCTTT
.	.	TRBJ2-2	15	TRBV7-2	CASSFWTDNTGELFF	TGTGCCAGCAGCTTCTGGACAGATAACACCGGGGAGCTGTTTTTT
.	TRBD1	TRBJ2-7	16	TRBV28	CASSLGRGMRTYEQYF	TGTGCCAGCAGTTTGGGCAGGGGGATGAGGACCTACGAGCAGTACTTC
.	TRBD1	TRBJ1-1	16	TRBV5-1	CASSRQGTGTNTEAFF	TGCGCCAGCAGCCGGCAAGGGACAGGGACGAACACTGAAGCTTTCTTT
once	.	TRBJ2-1	14	TRBV5-1	CASSLEVADNEQFF	TGCGCCAGCAGCTTGGAAGTGGCTGACAATGAGCAGTTCTTC
once	TRBD1	TRBJ2-2	16	TRBV27	CASSSRQGPNTGELFF	TGTGCCAGCAGTTCCCGACAGGGCCCGAACACCGGGGAGCTGTTTTTT
.	TRBD1	TRBJ2-7	16	TRBV6-5	CASSYTQGANAYEQYF	TGTGCCAGCAGTTACACACAGGGGGCCAACGCCTACGAGCAGTACTTC
.	.	TRBJ2-2	15	TRBV15	CATRRQTTNTGELFF	TGTGCCACCAGGCGACAGACGACGAACACCGGGGAGCTGTTTTTT
.	.	TRBJ2-7	13	TRBV7-9	CASSLNTGNEQYF	TGTGCCAGCAGCTTAAACACAGGGAACGAGCAGTACTTC
.	.	TRBJ1-5	13	TRBV5-1	CASSGDPNQPQHF	TGCGCCAGCAGCGGAGACCCCAATCAGCCCCAGCATTTT
.	TRBD2	TRBJ2-7	14	TRBV6-5	CASSTLAGGYEQYF	TGTGCCAGCAGCACACTAGCGGGAGGGTACGAGCAGTACTTC
.	.	TRBJ2-2	15	TRBV27	CASSLVGAVDGELFF	TGTGCCAGCAGTTTGGTGGGAGCGGTGGACGGGGAGCTGTTTTTT
few	TRBD2	TRBJ2-5	14	TRBV5-1	CASRATAGEETQYF	TGCGCCAGCAGAGCTACAGCGGGGGAAGAGACCCAGTACTTC
.	.	TRBJ1-4	17	TRBV27	CASSLTGQGFANEKLFF	TGTGCCAGCAGTTTGACGGGCCAGGGGTTTGCTAATGAAAAACTGTTTTTT
.	TRBD2	TRBJ2-3	15	TRBV7-3	CASSLARGRTDTQYF	TGTGCCAGCAGCTTGGCACGCGGGAGAACAGATACGCAGTATTTT
.	TRBD2	TRBJ2-7	14	TRBV2	CASKRAGGTYEQYF	TGTGCCAGCAAGAGAGCGGGAGGGACCTACGAGCAGTACTTC
once	TRBD1	TRBJ2-2	15	TRBV5-1	CASRAGTANTGELFF	TGCGCCAGCCGCGCCGGGACAGCGAACACCGGGGAGCTGTTTTTT
few	.	TRBJ2-1	12	TRBV6-5	CASSVLGLEQFF	TGTGCCAGCAGTGTCCTAGGACTAGAGCAGTTCTTC
.	TRBD1	TRBJ1-1	15	TRBV19	CASSTRGTGNTEAFF	TGTGCCAGTAGTACCAGGGGGACAGGGAACACTGAAGCTTTCTTT
.	.	TRBJ1-5	16	TRBV2	CASSETVVNSNQPQHF	TGTGCCAGCAGTGAAACTGTGGTTAATAGCAATCAGCCCCAGCATTTT
.	TRBD2	TRBJ2-3	15	TRBV4-2	CASSQLAVSTDTQYF	TGTGCCAGCAGCCAGCTAGCGGTTAGCACAGATACGCAGTATTTT
.	TRBD1	TRBJ2-7	15	TRBV2	CARQSTGAQSGEQYF	TGTGCCAGACAATCCACAGGGGCACAATCAGGCGAGCAGTACTTC
.	TRBD1	TRBJ1-2	15	TRBV5-5	CASSAPGQGYYGYTF	TGTGCCAGCAGCGCACCGGGACAGGGATACTATGGCTACACCTTC
.	.	TRBJ2-2	15	TRBV7-9	CASSQRNTGTGELFF	TGTGCCAGCAGTCAACGTAATACAGGGACCGGGGAGCTGTTTTTT
.	TRBD2	TRBJ2-5	16	TRBV11-2	CASSFLAGGGVETQYF	TGTGCCAGCAGCTTTCTAGCGGGAGGGGGAGTGGAGACCCAGTACTTC
.	.	TRBJ1-1	15	TRBV5-1	CASSPHSRLNTEAFF	TGCGCCAGCAGCCCACACAGTCGATTGAACACTGAAGCTTTCTTT
.	.	TRBJ1-2	14	TRBV6-5	CASSYSDSNYGYTF	TGTGCCAGCAGTTACTCTGACAGTAACTATGGCTACACCTTC
.	.	TRBJ2-2	16	TRBV28	CASSLIQTTQPGELFF	TGTGCCAGCAGTTTAATCCAAACCACACAGCCGGGGGAGCTGTTTTTT
once	.	TRBJ2-2	14	TRBV10-3	CATRPGTNTGELFF	TGTGCCACGAGACCGGGGACTAACACCGGGGAGCTGTTTTTT
.	.	TRBJ2-5	15	TRBV27	CASSLSLGGQETQYF	TGTGCCAGCAGTTTATCGCTAGGAGGCCAAGAGACCCAGTACTTC
.	TRBD2	TRBJ2-7	15	TRBV5-1	CASSPGGRGVYEQYF	TGCGCCAGCAGCCCAGGCGGGAGGGGCGTATACGAGCAGTACTTC
once	TRBD2	TRBJ2-7	15	TRBV2	CASRPGLAGAYEQYF	TGTGCCAGCAGACCCGGACTAGCGGGAGCCTACGAGCAGTACTTC
once	TRBD1	TRBJ1-1	17	TRBV7-9	CASSGRDRGRGRPEAFF	TGTGCCAGCAGCGGCCGGGACAGGGGCCGAGGTCGCCCTGAAGCTTTCTTT
.	TRBD1	TRBJ1-1	16	TRBV18	CASSPGGRGRGTEAFF	TGTGCCAGCTCACCGGGCGGCAGGGGGCGAGGTACTGAAGCTTTCTTT